Described below is a single TCR beta chain sequence and its context. Its antigen has not been determined. No base qualities exist here, and no much larger clone lies one base off it. The entry originates in a study of CD8+CD57+ T cells in acquired aplastic anemia (dated by TCRdb to 2017 to 2018). For the study in its entirety: On average, sorted CD4+ and CD8+ cells yielded 3.2 ug of extracted DNA, with a range of roughly 0.18 to 30 ug. CD8+CD57+ expansion was defined as frequency above the mean frequency observed in healthy subjects.

Points the paper makes about the study in general: CD8+ Simpson's diversity did not differ significantly between patients and healthy controls (P=0.060). Roughly 30 CD8+ CDR3 sequences were found to be shared between patients and controls, but these sequences appeared to be highly expressed in patients and within the immunodominant clones of the patients.

Inclusive of the bounding cysteine and phenylalanine, the CDR3 is 13 residues long. CDR3 DNA only is kept here, 39 bases in frame from base 1. The germline ends are 13 bases apart after V is trimmed by 5 bases and J by 6 bases. The germline V gene specifies SNHLY as CDR1 and FYNNEI as CDR2. Profiling of TCR beta VDJ combinations and CDR3 sequences used genomic DNA as the template. TCR repertoire sequencing was run on an Illumina HiSeq 2000. The authors' analysis ran thus. TRBV/TRBJ rearrangement plots, CDR3 size and DJ length profiles, and Simpson's diversity index were used to evaluate the repertoires. Whichever DNA sequence was most abundant in the deep sequencing data was defined as the immunodominant clone. CDR3 amino acid sequences were checked for sharing between subjects and were compared against published repertoires and the VDJdb database. Using fastp trimming at Q25 and MiXCR clonotype assembly, TCRdb reanalyzed the public sequencing data and kept in-frame beta chains. CDR3 protein sequences are deduplicated, and each keeps its most common genes and DNA. The V and J calls come from TCRdb's annotation, not from the publication. A total of about 160,000 distinct CDR3 sequences appear in this sample, around 48% of them only once. More than 30% of the sample goes to the ten largest clones.

Expansion of CD8+CD57+ cells had been shown by flow cytometry in the patients chosen for sequencing. Every patient had a diagnosis of severe acquired aplastic anemia based on International Study of Aplastic Anemia and Agranulocytosis and Camitta criteria. No therapy had been received by the patients at the time of blood sampling. In the study, sorted CD4+ and CD8+ blood T cells from patients with severe aplastic anemia and from healthy subjects underwent deep sequencing of TCR repertoires. Patients were enrolled in the USA under clinicaltrials.gov protocols 00001620, 01623167, 00001397, 00071045, 00081523 and 00961064. Ficoll-Paque density gradient centrifugation was used to isolate peripheral blood mononuclear cells. CD4+ and CD8+ T cells were sorted by FACS or magnetic beads before DNA extraction.

Recombination connected TRBV2 to TRBJ1-2; the D gene is perhaps TRBD1, on 5 matching bases. This clonotype was obtained from a human donor with aplastic anemia. The sequenced sample consisted of sorted CD4+, CD8+, or CD8+CD57+ T cells (not recorded which) from PBMCs. In nucleotide form, the sequence is TGTGCCAGCAGTCTTAACGGGGGAGATGGCTACACCTTC. It translates to CASSLNGGDGYTF.